These 10 T cell receptor beta chains came from one sample sequenced in a study of Ad26.COV2.S vaccination and SARS-CoV-2 variants (dated by TCRdb to about 2021). Preparation of the library involved the immunoSEQ multiplex PCR assay. Held by TCRdb, this immuneACCESS table contains in-frame sequences only and omits some clones. Under half of the omission traces to an unresolved V gene where checked; the cause of the rest is unknown. For this sample the table gives hundreds of thousands of clones, of which approximately 88% were detected only once. The ten largest clones add up to approximately 1.5% of the sample. The meaning of the sample's treatment or condition label: 19 received Ad26.COV2.S at low or high dose, single or two shots; about five received placebo; per-sample allocation not given. For vaccine and placebo recipients, repertoires were sequenced using samples collected on day 63 after the first injection.

The sample here was peripheral blood, taken in a trial of Ad26.COV2.S vaccine versus placebo. These receptors all stem from a person between 18 and 65 years old who received the Ad26.COV2.S COVID-19 vaccine or a placebo.

This chain uses TRBV4-2 with TRBJ2-2; D gene uncertain. Germline V gives CDR1 LGHNA, CDR2 YNFKEQ. This CDR3 region has 11 residues. V lost 0 bases to trimming and J lost 9 bases, with 2 bases between them. CDR3 residues: CASSQDWELFF. CDR3 DNA sequence: TGTGCCAGCAGCCAAGACTGGGAGCTGTTTTTT.

The chain links TRBV10-3 to TRBJ1-3, with no clear D. This CDR3 has 17 residues. Between the trimmed V and J ends, which lost 2 bases and 0 bases, there was a span of 14 bases. The germline V gene encodes CDR1 ENHRY and CDR2 SYGVKD. CDR3 sequence (DNA): TGTGCCATCAGTGAGACCGGACCTCCAAGCTCTGGAAACACCATATATTTT. It specifies CAISETGPPSSGNTIYF.

The V gene is TRBV5-1, the J gene TRBJ1-6; unclear D gene. Per the germline V gene, CDR1 is SGHRS and CDR2 is YFSETQ. CDR3 length equals 14 residues. Trimming cost V 2 bases and J 6 bases, with 9 bases left between them. In nucleotides, the CDR3 is TGCGCCAGCAGCTTTTCCCGACCTAATTCACCCCTCCACTTT. It translates to CASSFSRPNSPLHF. Combining the CDR3 with reference TRBV5-1 and TRBJ1-6 gives the whole variable domain KAGVTQTPRYLIKTRGQQVTLSCSPISGHRSVSWYQQTPGQGLQFLFEYFSETQRNKGNFPGRFSGRQFSNSRSEMNVSTLELGDSALYLCASSFSRPNSPLHFGNGTRLTVT.

The rearrangement uses TRBV27 and TRBJ2-7; 9 positions match TRBD1. This CDR3 has 14 residues. Trimming took 3 bases from V and 2 from J; bases not matched to a gene: 2. Germline CDR1 and CDR2: MNHEY and SMNVEV (reference sequence). Here the CDR3 DNA reads TGTGCCAGCAGTTTTAGGGACAGGGCCTACGAGCAGTACTTC. It yields the protein CASSFRDRAYEQYF.

The gene calls are TRBV4-2 and TRBJ2-2; TRBD2 agrees at 10 bases. The V gene end was trimmed by 5 bases and the J gene end by 10 bases; junction bases not matched to a gene: 10. This CDR3 region has 15 residues. Germline loops: CDR1 LGHNA, CDR2 YNFKEQ. CDR3: CASSNQAGGALELFF. The CDR3 nucleotides read TGTGCCAGCAGCAATCAAGCGGGAGGGGCGTTGGAGCTGTTTTTT.

The chain has TRBV5-4 and TRBJ1-4; the D gene is possibly TRBD1 (5 bases). V lost 0 bases and J 8 bases, leaving 11 bases between the germline ends. The length of the CDR3 is 14 residues. Germline CDR1 is SGHNT and CDR2 is YYREEE (reference sequence). The CDR3: CASSLGQGYEKLFF. CDR3 bases: TGTGCCAGCAGCTTGGGGCAGGGCTACGAAAAACTGTTTTTT.

The rearrangement links TRBV19 to TRBJ2-1, with D perhaps TRBD2 (5 bases). CDR3 length: 14 amino acids. The germline V gene encodes CDR1 LNHDA and CDR2 SQIVND (reference sequence). Trimming cost V 6 bases and J 6 bases, with 15 bases left between them. The DNA of the CDR3 is TGTGCCAGTAGCTGGGCTAGCAGCCTCAATGAGCAGTTCTTC. This codes for CASSWASSLNEQFF.

The rearrangement uses TRBV11-2 and TRBJ1-3, with TRBD1 identical over 8 bases. With 6 bases clipped from V and 4 bases from J, the junction kept 11 bases outside the gene matches. Germline CDR1 SGHAT, CDR2 FQNNGV. The CDR3 extends over 16 amino acids. The CDR3 DNA follows: TGTGCCAGCAGTTTTGCCATGGACAGGGCGGGAAACACCATATATTTT. Translation: CASSFAMDRAGNTIYF.

The V gene is TRBV14, the J gene TRBJ2-7; a weak D match, TRBD2 (6 bases). The ends were cut back, 6 bases at V and 3 bases at J, with 15 bases in the middle. The germline CDR1 and CDR2 sequences are SGHDN and FVKESK. The CDR3 runs 14 residues. CDR3 protein: CASSSGEDHYEQYF. The CDR3 nucleotides read TGTGCCAGCAGTTCCGGGGAGGATCACTACGAGCAGTACTTC.

The rearrangement joins TRBV7-9 to TRBJ1-2; no clear D. V was pared by 3 bases and J by 0 bases, with 8 bases between. Per the germline V gene, CDR1 is SEHNR and CDR2 is FQNEAQ (reference sequence). The CDR3 contains 14 residues. The CDR3 sequence is CASSFGSSNYGYTF. CDR3 coding DNA: TGTGCCAGCAGCTTCGGCAGTTCTAACTATGGCTACACCTTC. Full variable domain (missing parts from reference TRBV7-9 and TRBJ1-2): DTGVSQNPRHKITKRGQNVTFRCDPISEHNRLYWYRQTLGQGPEFLTYFQNEAQLEKSRLLSDRFSAERPKGSFSTLEIQRTEQGDSAMYLCASSFGSSNYGYTFGSGTRLTVV.